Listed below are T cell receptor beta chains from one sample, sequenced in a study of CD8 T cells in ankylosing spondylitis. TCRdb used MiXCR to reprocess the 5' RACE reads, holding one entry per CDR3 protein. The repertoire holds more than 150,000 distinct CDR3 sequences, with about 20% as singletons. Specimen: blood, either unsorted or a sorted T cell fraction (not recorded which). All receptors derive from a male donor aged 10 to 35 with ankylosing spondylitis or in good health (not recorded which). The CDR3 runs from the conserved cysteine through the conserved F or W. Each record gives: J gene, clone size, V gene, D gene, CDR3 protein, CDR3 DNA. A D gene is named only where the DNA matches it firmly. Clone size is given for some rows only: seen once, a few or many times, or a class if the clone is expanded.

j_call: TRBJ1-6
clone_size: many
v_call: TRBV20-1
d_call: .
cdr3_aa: CSALGANNSPLHF
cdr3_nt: TGCAGTGCTTTGGGGGCGAATAATTCACCCCTCCACTTT

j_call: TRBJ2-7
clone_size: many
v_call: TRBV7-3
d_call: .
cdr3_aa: CASSPHGGPLSYEQYF
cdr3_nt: TGTGCCAGCAGCCCTCATGGGGGACCCCTCTCCTACGAGCAGTACTTC

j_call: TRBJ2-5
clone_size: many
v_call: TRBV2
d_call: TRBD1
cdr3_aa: CASSLTGQAMETQYF
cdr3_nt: TGTGCCAGCAGTCTTACGGGACAGGCAATGGAGACCCAGTACTTC

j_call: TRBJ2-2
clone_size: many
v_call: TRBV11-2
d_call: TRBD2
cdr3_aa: CASSLGAGTAGELFF
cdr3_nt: TGTGCCAGCAGCTTAGGAGCGGGAACTGCCGGGGAGCTGTTTTTT

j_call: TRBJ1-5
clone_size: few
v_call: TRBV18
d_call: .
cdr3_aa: CASSPSSGSNQPQHF
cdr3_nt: TGTGCCAGCTCACCTTCCTCGGGAAGCAATCAGCCCCAGCATTTT

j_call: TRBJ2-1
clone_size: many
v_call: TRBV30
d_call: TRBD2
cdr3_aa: CAWSPPSGSFTYNEQFF
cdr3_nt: TGTGCCTGGAGTCCCCCCAGCGGGAGCTTTACCTACAATGAGCAGTTCTTC

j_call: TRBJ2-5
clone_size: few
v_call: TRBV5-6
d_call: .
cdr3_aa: CASTTSSETQYF
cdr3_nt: TGTGCCAGCACTACGTCGTCCGAGACCCAGTACTTC

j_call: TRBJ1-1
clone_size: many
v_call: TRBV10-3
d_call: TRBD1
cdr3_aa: CAIGPGQGGTEAFF
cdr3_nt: TGTGCCATCGGTCCGGGACAGGGGGGCACTGAAGCTTTCTTT

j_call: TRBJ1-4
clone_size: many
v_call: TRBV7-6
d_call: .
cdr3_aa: CASSLVAGVTTNEKLFF
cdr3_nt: TGTGCCAGCAGCTTAGTAGCAGGGGTTACCACTAATGAAAAACTGTTTTTT

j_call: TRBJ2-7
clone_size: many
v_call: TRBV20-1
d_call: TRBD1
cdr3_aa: CSAPTGGVGEQYF
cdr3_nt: TGCAGTGCTCCCACAGGGGGCGTAGGGGAGCAGTACTTC

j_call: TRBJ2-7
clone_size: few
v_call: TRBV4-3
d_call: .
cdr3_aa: CASSQDQASTEQYF
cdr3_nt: TGCGCCAGCAGCCAAGATCAGGCGAGTACCGAGCAGTACTTC

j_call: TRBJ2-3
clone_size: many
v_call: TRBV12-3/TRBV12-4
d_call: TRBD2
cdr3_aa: CASSPGTSLTDTQYF
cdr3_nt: TGTGCCAGCAGCCCCGGGACTAGCCTGACAGATACGCAGTATTTT

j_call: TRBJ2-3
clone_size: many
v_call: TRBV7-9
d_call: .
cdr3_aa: CASSPTREGYTQYF
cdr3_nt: TGTGCCAGCAGCCCAACTAGGGAAGGGTATACGCAGTATTTT

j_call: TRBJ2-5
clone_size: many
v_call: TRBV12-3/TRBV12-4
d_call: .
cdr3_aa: CASSLNGTPKETQYF
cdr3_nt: TGTGCCAGCAGTTTAAATGGGACACCAAAAGAGACCCAGTACTTC

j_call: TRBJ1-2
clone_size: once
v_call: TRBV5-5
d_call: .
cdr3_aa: CASSLFFSANYGYTF
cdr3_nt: TGTGCCAGCAGCTTGTTCTTTTCGGCTAACTATGGCTACACCTTC

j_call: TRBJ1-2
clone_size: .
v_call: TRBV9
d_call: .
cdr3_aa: CASSVAGTAMNPYGYTF
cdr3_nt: TGTGCCAGCAGCGTAGCCGGGACGGCAATGAACCCGTATGGCTACACCTTC

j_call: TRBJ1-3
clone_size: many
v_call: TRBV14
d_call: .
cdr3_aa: CASSPGGSGGNTIYF
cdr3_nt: TGTGCCAGCAGCCCCGGTGGCAGTGGTGGAAACACCATATATTTT

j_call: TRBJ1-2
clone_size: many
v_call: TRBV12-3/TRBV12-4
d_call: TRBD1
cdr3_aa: CASSPGTGVGYTF
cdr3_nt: TGTGCCAGCAGCCCCGGGACAGGGGTTGGCTACACCTTC

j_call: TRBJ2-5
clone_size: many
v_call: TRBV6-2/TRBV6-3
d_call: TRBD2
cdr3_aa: CASSGGPGLAEPSETQYF
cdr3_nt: TGTGCCAGCAGTGGGGGACCGGGACTAGCGGAACCTTCGGAGACCCAGTACTTC

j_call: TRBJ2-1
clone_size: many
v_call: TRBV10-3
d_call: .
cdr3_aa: CATVGRGERDNEQFF
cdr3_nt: TGTGCCACAGTCGGGAGAGGGGAGCGGGACAATGAGCAGTTCTTC

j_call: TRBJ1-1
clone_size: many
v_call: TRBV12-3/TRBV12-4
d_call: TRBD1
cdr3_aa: CASRGQGTVAEAFF
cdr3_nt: TGTGCCAGCAGGGGACAGGGGACCGTCGCTGAAGCTTTCTTT

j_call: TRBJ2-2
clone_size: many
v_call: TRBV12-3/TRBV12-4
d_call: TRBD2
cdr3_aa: CASSPGLAGPNTGELFF
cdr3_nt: TGTGCCAGCAGCCCCGGACTAGCGGGACCGAACACCGGGGAGCTGTTTTTT

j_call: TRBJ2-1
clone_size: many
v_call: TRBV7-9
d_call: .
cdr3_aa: CASIKQTAEQFF
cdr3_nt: TGTGCCAGCATAAAACAGACCGCTGAGCAGTTCTTC

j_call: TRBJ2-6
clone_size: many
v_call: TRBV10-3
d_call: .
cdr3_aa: CATSFTAPGANVLTF
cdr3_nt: TGTGCCACCTCCTTCACAGCCCCTGGGGCCAACGTCCTGACTTTC

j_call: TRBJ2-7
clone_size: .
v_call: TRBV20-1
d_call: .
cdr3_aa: CSAVGRLYEQYF
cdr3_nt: TGCAGTGCGGTGGGACGTCTTTACGAGCAGTACTTC

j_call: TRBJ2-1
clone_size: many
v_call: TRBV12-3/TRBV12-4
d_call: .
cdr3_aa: CASKGQGILAGDNEQFF
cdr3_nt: TGTGCCAGCAAGGGACAGGGGATACTAGCGGGAGATAATGAGCAGTTCTTC

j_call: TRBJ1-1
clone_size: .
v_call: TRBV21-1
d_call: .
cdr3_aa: CASPQFRTEAFF
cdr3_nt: TGTGCCAGCCCACAGTTCCGCACTGAAGCTTTCTTT

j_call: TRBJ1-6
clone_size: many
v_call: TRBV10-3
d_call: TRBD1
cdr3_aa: CATQQGAQSPLHF
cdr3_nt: TGTGCCACCCAACAGGGGGCTCAGTCACCCCTCCACTTT

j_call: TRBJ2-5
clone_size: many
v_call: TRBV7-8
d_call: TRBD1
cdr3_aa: CASSLVRVGTGMKTQYF
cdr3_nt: TGTGCCAGCAGCTTAGTTCGGGTCGGGACAGGGATGAAGACCCAGTACTTC

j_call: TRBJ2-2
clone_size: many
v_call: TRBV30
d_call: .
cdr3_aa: CAWSPRVGELFF
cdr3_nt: TGTGCCTGGAGTCCCCGGGTCGGGGAGCTGTTTTTT

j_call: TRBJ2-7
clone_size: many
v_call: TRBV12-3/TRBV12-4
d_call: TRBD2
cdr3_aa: CASSPGTSGSWSYEQYF
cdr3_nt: TGTGCCAGCAGTCCAGGGACTAGCGGGAGTTGGTCCTACGAGCAGTACTTC

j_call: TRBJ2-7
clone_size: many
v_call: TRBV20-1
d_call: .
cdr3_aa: CSDSRLRSYEQYF
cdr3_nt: TGCAGTGACAGTAGATTAAGGTCCTACGAGCAGTACTTC

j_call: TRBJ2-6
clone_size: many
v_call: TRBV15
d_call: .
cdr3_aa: CATSTEDRSGANVLTF
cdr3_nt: TGTGCCACCAGCACCGAGGACCGAAGTGGGGCCAACGTCCTGACTTTC

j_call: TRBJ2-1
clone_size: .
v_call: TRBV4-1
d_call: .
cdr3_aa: CASSLGGRSSYNEQFF
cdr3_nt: TGCGCCAGCAGCCTCGGGGGACGGAGCTCCTACAATGAGCAGTTCTTC

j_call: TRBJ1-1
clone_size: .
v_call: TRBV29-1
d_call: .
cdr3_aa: CSGDHRANTEAFF
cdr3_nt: TGCAGCGGAGATCACAGGGCGAACACTGAAGCTTTCTTT

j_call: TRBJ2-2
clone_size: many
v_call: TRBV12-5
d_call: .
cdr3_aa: CASRRDTGELFF
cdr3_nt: TGTGCTAGTCGCCGGGACACCGGGGAGCTGTTTTTT

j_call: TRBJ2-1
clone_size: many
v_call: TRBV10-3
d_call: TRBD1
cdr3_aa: CAISESSGTGESEQFF
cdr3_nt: TGTGCCATCAGTGAGTCGAGTGGGACAGGGGAAAGTGAGCAGTTCTTC

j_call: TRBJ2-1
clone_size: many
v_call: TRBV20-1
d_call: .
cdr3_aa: CSAIPRRDPADGEQFF
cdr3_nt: TGCAGTGCTATCCCCCGCCGGGACCCAGCGGATGGTGAGCAGTTCTTC

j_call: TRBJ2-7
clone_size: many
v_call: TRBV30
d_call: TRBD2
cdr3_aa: CAWSRLAGGVSSYEQYF
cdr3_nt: TGTGCCTGGAGTAGGCTAGCGGGAGGGGTGAGCTCCTACGAGCAGTACTTC

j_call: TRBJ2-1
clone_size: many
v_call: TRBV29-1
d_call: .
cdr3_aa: CSVVIGVGGEQFF
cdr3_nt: TGCAGCGTTGTAATTGGGGTCGGCGGTGAGCAGTTCTTC

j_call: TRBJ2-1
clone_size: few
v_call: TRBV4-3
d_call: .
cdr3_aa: CASSQEDGGEQFF
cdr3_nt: TGCGCCAGCAGCCAAGAAGACGGGGGCGAGCAGTTCTTC

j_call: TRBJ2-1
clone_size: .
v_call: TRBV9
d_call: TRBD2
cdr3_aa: CASSAGTSGMVDNEQFF
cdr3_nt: TGTGCCAGCAGCGCCGGGACTAGCGGGATGGTGGACAATGAGCAGTTCTTC

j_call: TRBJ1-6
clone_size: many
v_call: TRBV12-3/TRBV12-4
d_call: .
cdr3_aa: CASSLWDYSPLHF
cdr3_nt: TGTGCCAGCAGTTTGTGGGATTATTCACCCCTCCACTTT

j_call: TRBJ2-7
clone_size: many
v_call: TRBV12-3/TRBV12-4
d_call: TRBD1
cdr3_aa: CASSLTGPEQYF
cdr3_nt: TGTGCCAGCAGTCTGACAGGGCCCGAGCAGTACTTC

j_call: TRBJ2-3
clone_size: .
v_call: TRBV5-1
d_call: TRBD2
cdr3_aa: CASSLTAGGSTDTQYF
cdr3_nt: TGCGCCAGCAGCTTGACAGCGGGAGGGAGCACAGATACGCAGTATTTT

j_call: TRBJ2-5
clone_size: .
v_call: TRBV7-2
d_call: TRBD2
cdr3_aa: CASSLDLSGRGETQYF
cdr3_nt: TGTGCCAGCAGCTTAGACCTTAGCGGGAGAGGGGAGACCCAGTACTTC

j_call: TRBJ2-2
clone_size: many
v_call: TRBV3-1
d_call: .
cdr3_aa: CASSRGFGDTGELFF
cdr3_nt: TGTGCCAGCAGCCGAGGGTTTGGGGACACCGGGGAGCTGTTTTTT

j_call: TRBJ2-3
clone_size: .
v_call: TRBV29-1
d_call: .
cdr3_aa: CSVPFLTDTQYF
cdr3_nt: TGCAGCGTTCCTTTCCTTACAGATACGCAGTATTTT

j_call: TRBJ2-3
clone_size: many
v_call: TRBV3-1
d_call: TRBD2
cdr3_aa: CASSQAGAADTQYF
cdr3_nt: TGTGCCAGCAGCCAGGCGGGAGCAGCAGATACGCAGTATTTT

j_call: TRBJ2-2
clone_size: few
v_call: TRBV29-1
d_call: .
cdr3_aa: CSVEGVAEGITGELFF
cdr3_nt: TGCAGCGTTGAAGGCGTTGCCGAGGGAATCACCGGGGAGCTGTTTTTT

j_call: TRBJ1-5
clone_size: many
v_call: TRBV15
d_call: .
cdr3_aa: CATSRGNGDQPQHF
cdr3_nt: TGTGCCACCAGCAGAGGGAATGGGGATCAGCCCCAGCATTTT

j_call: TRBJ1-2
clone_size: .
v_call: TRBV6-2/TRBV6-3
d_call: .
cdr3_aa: CASSYLSDYGYTF
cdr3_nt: TGTGCCAGCAGTTATTTGTCGGACTATGGCTACACCTTC

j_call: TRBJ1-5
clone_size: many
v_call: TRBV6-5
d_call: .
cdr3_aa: CASHRALGQPQHF
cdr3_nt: TGTGCCAGCCACAGGGCCCTCGGTCAGCCCCAGCATTTT

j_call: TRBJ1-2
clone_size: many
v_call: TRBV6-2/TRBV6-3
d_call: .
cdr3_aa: CASSSSMFGHPSGYTF
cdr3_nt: TGTGCCAGCAGTTCGTCAATGTTCGGACACCCCAGCGGCTACACCTTC